The 20 T cell receptor beta chains below all came from one sample that was sequenced in a study of cytomegalovirus exposure and HLA in healthy donors. Clones were read by immunoSEQ multiplex PCR, and TCRdb kept only the in-frame ones, dropping some. The data show about 140,000 clones, with approximately 86% seen just once and 4.5% held by the top ten. What was sequenced was PBMCs. The receptor set was obtained from a man younger than 35 in good health and CMV-seropositive.

The chain has TRBV18 and TRBJ2-3; D perhaps matches TRBD2 (6 bases). This CDR3 is built from 14 residues. CDR1 and CDR2 (germline): KGHSH, LQKENI. V lost 3 bases, J lost 4 bases, and 11 bases lay in between. This CDR3 is CASSPTGSADTQYF. CDR3 sequence (DNA): TGTGCCAGCTCACCGACCGGGAGTGCAGATACGCAGTATTTT.

The rearrangement joins TRBV5-1 to TRBJ2-7; the match to TRBD2 covers 7 bases. With 0 bases clipped from V and 6 bases from J, the junction kept 6 bases outside the gene matches. The CDR3 has 14 residues. Looked up from germline, CDR1 is SGHRS and CDR2 is YFSETQ. CDR3 coding DNA: TGCGCCAGCAGCTTGGCCGGGGGGTATAGCGAGCAGTACTTC. This gives the protein CASSLAGGYSEQYF. Full variable domain (rest looked up from reference TRBV5-1 and TRBJ2-7): KAGVTQTPRYLIKTRGQQVTLSCSPISGHRSVSWYQQTPGQGLQFLFEYFSETQRNKGNFPGRFSGRQFSNSRSEMNVSTLELGDSALYLCASSLAGGYSEQYFGPGTRLTVT.

The chain uses TRBV19 and TRBJ1-2, with 10 bases identical to TRBD1. Germline values: CDR1 LNHDA, CDR2 SQIVND (reference sequence). The CDR3 consists of 16 residues. Trimming removed 2 bases from V and 2 bases from J; junction bases left unmatched: 5. Here the CDR3 DNA reads TGTGCCAGTAGTATACCGGGACAGGGGCAAAACTATGGCTACACCTTC. This codes for CASSIPGQGQNYGYTF.

The genes are TRBV19 and TRBJ2-1; 7 positions agree with TRBD1. J gave up 4 bases and V 5 bases, and 5 bases lay outside the gene matches. There are 14 residues in the CDR3. The germline gives CDR1 LNHDA, CDR2 SQIVND (reference sequence). CDR3 protein: CASSVGTAYNEQFF. The CDR3 DNA follows: TGTGCCAGTAGTGTTGGGACAGCTTACAATGAGCAGTTCTTC.

This chain uses TRBV7-9 with TRBJ1-1, with D possibly TRBD1 on 5 matching bases. Germline lookup yields CDR1 SEHNR and CDR2 FQNEAQ (reference sequence). Trimming shortened V by 4 bases and J by 5 bases, and 14 bases separated the two germline ends. The length of the CDR3 is 14 residues. The CDR3 bases are TGTGCCAGCAGCTCCGGGGGGTACTCGACTGAAGCTTTCTTT. Its protein product is CASSSGGYSTEAFF.

The sample holds one count of this clone. The rearrangement joins TRBV5-1 to TRBJ1-3, with 9 positions matching TRBD1. Per germline, CDR1 SGHRS and CDR2 YFSETQ. CDR3 size: 14 residues. With 4 bases clipped from V and 8 bases from J, the junction kept 7 bases outside the gene matches. As DNA, the CDR3 is TGCGCCAGCAGCCCAGGGACAGGGAGTGACACCATATATTTT. It codes for CASSPGTGSDTIYF.

The V and J genes are TRBV7-9 and TRBJ1-3, with D perhaps matching TRBD1 (5 bases). Per germline, CDR1 SEHNR and CDR2 FQNEAQ (reference sequence). The CDR3 is made up of 12 amino acids. V was trimmed by 6 bases and J by 7 bases, leaving 10 bases between them. DNA for the CDR3: TGTGCCAGCAGTGTAGGGGCTAACACCATATATTTT. This translates into CASSVGANTIYF.

V gene TRBV7-9 combines with J gene TRBJ1-4, with 7 bases aligning to TRBD1. Trimming at V came to 5 bases and at J to 2 bases, leaving 5 bases not matched to a gene. Germline V lookup: CDR1 SEHNR, CDR2 FQNEAQ (reference sequence). The CDR3 sequence is 15 residues long. CDR3 DNA: TGTGCCAGCAGCCAAGGGACAGCCACTAATGAAAAACTGTTTTTT. As protein: CASSQGTATNEKLFF.

This rearrangement joins TRBV6-5 to TRBJ1-4, with TRBD1 matching 7 bases. V was clipped by 6 bases and J by 5 bases; unmatched bases: 9. The germline CDR1 and CDR2 sequences are MNHEY and SVGAGI. The CDR3 is made up of 15 amino acids. CDR3 sequence reads: CASRATGVANEKLFF. The CDR3 DNA reads TGTGCCAGCAGGGCCACAGGGGTCGCCAATGAAAAACTGTTTTTT.

This clone was detected a few times. The chain uses TRBV5-1 and TRBJ2-5; D perhaps matches TRBD2 (5 bases). V was pared by 4 bases and J by 1 base, with 11 bases between. The length of the CDR3 is 14 residues. From germline, CDR1 is SGHRS and CDR2 YFSETQ. The CDR3 sequence: CASSRLLGQETQYF. As DNA, the CDR3 is TGCGCCAGCAGCCGTCTACTAGGCCAAGAGACCCAGTACTTC.

V gene TRBV5-1 combines with J gene TRBJ1-5; 9 bases line up with TRBD1. Trimming took 0 bases from V and 2 from J; bases not matched to a gene: 0. From germline, CDR1 is SGHRS and CDR2 YFSETQ. This CDR3 has 15 amino acids. DNA of the CDR3: TGCGCCAGCAGCTTGGGGACAGGGGGCAATCAGCCCCAGCATTTT. Translated, it gives CASSLGTGGNQPQHF. Together with reference TRBV5-1 and TRBJ1-5, the CDR3 gives the full variable domain: KAGVTQTPRYLIKTRGQQVTLSCSPISGHRSVSWYQQTPGQGLQFLFEYFSETQRNKGNFPGRFSGRQFSNSRSEMNVSTLELGDSALYLCASSLGTGGNQPQHFGDGTRLSIL.

The chain has TRBV7-8 and TRBJ2-2; D ambiguous. CDR1 and CDR2 from the germline V gene are SGHVS and FQNEAQ. This CDR3 is built from 14 residues. The V end lost 7 bases, the J end lost 0 bases, and 9 bases lay between the germline ends. DNA of the CDR3: TGTGCCAGCAAAGGCGGTCCGAACACCGGGGAGCTGTTTTTT. Translation: CASKGGPNTGELFF.

The chain has TRBV11-2 and TRBJ2-1, with D tentatively TRBD2 (5 bases). CDR3 length equals 19 residues. Per germline, CDR1 SGHAT and CDR2 FQNNGV. The V gene lost 0 bases and the J gene lost 3 bases, with 21 bases spanning the gap. This chain's CDR3 is CASSLDPRGSSDFYNEQFF. As DNA, the CDR3 is TGTGCCAGCAGCTTAGACCCCAGAGGGAGTAGCGATTTCTACAATGAGCAGTTCTTC.

CDR3: CASRIDMYSNQPQHF. DNA for the CDR3: TGTGCCAGCAGGATAGACATGTATAGCAATCAGCCCCAGCATTTT. This chain links TRBV6-5 with TRBJ1-5; D is unclear. This CDR3 contains 15 residues. Germline V lookup: CDR1 MNHEY, CDR2 SVGAGI. V was trimmed by 6 bases and J by 0 bases, leaving 12 bases between them.

The chain carries TRBV27 and TRBJ1-1; 9 bases line up with TRBD1. The V and J ends lost 8 bases and 0 bases, in that order; junction bases with no gene match: 1. The germline gives CDR1 MNHEY, CDR2 SMNVEV (reference sequence). This CDR3 has 13 amino acids. CDR3 protein: CASRTGVNTEAFF. The CDR3 DNA reads TGTGCCAGCCGGACAGGGGTGAACACTGAAGCTTTCTTT.

The chain has TRBV25-1 and TRBJ1-6; 7 nucleotides agree with TRBD1. The junction had 8 bases not matched to a gene; V was cut back by 8 bases and J by 7 bases. The CDR3 consists of 14 residues. CDR1 and CDR2 from the germline V gene are MGHDK and SYGVNS. The chain's CDR3 is CASSLTGVNSPLHF. The CDR3 nucleotides read TGTGCCAGCTCCTTAACAGGGGTGAATTCACCCCTCCACTTT.

V is TRBV5-1 and J is TRBJ2-7, with 8 bases aligning to TRBD1. The CDR3 runs 14 residues. From germline, CDR1 is SGHRS and CDR2 YFSETQ. J gave up 1 base and V 5 bases, and 5 bases lay outside the gene matches. CDR3 coding DNA: TGCGCCAGCAGGAACAGGGGGGCTTCCTACGAGCAGTACTTC. It translates to CASRNRGASYEQYF.

The chain couples TRBV27 to TRBJ2-7; 7 nucleotides agree with TRBD2. The ends lost 3 bases at V and 3 bases at J; junction bases unmatched: 2. CDR3 length equals 13 residues. Germline lookup yields CDR1 MNHEY and CDR2 SMNVEV (reference sequence). The CDR3: CASSLGGGYEQYF. Here the CDR3 DNA reads TGTGCCAGCAGTTTGGGCGGGGGCTACGAGCAGTACTTC.

The genes are TRBV4-1 and TRBJ2-3; possible D gene TRBD1, 6 bases. There are 14 residues in the CDR3. CDR1 and CDR2 (germline): MGHRA, YSYEKL. Trimming removed 4 bases from V and 3 bases from J, with 11 bases in between. In DNA form, the CDR3 reads TGCGCCAGCAGCCTAAACAGGGCTACAGATACGCAGTATTTT. Translation: CASSLNRATDTQYF.

V is TRBV5-1 and J is TRBJ2-7; D is undetermined. Between the trimmed V and J ends, which lost 0 bases and 2 bases, there was a span of 6 bases. CDR3 length: 13 residues. Looked up from germline, CDR1 is SGHRS and CDR2 is YFSETQ. CDR3 amino acids: CASSLGAPYEQYF. The DNA for the CDR3 is TGCGCCAGCAGCTTGGGGGCCCCCTACGAGCAGTACTTC.